This T cell receptor (beta chain) was sequenced for a study of T cell changes during pregnancy in multiple sclerosis. Here immunoSEQ multiplex PCR was the method, and the copy in TCRdb shows in-frame clones only, minus some. Counted here are tens of thousands of clones, roughly 94% occurring once; the ten biggest clones make up about 1.4%. Germline V gene lookup returns CDR1 SGHDN and CDR2 FVKESK. The CDR3 runs to 15 residues. The ends were cut back, 4 bases at V and 0 bases at J, with 11 bases in the middle. Specimen: peripheral blood, collected in the second trimester of pregnancy. This TCR derives from a female donor in good health, enrolled as a control in a pregnancy study. The chain has TRBV14 and TRBJ2-3; D is perhaps TRBD1 (6 bases). This CDR3 is CASSPYRESTDTQYF. The CDR3 nucleotides read TGTGCCAGCAGCCCCTACAGGGAAAGCACAGATACGCAGTATTTT.